Presented here are 18 T cell receptor beta chains from one specimen sequenced in a study of blood T cell repertoires in COVID-19. Assay used: immunoSEQ multiplex PCR; TCRdb lists only in-frame clones, some missing. Here the sample spans around 100,000 clones, over 70% being singletons. The sample consisted of peripheral blood. The source is a woman aged 70-85 years with acute or convalescent COVID-19.

J is TRBJ1-3 and V is TRBV9; TRBD1 agrees at 10 bases. Germline V gene lookup returns CDR1 SGDLS and CDR2 YYNGEE. This CDR3 region has 15 residues. J was trimmed by 3 bases and V by 3 bases; bases with no gene match: 3. The CDR3: CASSAGTGDGNTIYF. CDR3 bases: TGTGCCAGCAGCGCGGGGACAGGGGATGGAAACACCATATATTTT.

The CDR3 sequence: CASSKDRETHSNQPQHF. CDR3 nucleotides: TGTGCCAGCAGCAAGGACAGGGAAACCCATAGCAATCAGCCCCAGCATTTT. The chain has TRBV21-1 and TRBJ1-5; no DNA check was done on the table's D call, TRBD1. TRBV21-1 has pseudogene status. The CDR3 has 17 residues.

This clone occurred once. This rearrangement joins TRBV3-1 (or the pseudogene TRBV3-2) to TRBJ2-1; TRBD2 is a possible D gene (5 bases). Trimming took 0 bases from V and 13 from J, leaving 10 bases between them. CDR3 length: 12 amino acids. In germline, CDR1 is LGHDT, CDR2 YNNKEL (reference sequence). The CDR3 loop is CASSQEGAAQFF. DNA for the CDR3: TGTGCCAGCAGCCAAGAGGGAGCAGCCCAGTTCTTC.

The V gene is TRBV12-3 or TRBV12-4, the J gene TRBJ1-2; the D is unclear. The CDR3 is 13 amino acids. V shed 5 bases and J shed 7 bases, with 14 bases lying between them. The DNA for the CDR3 is TGTGCCAGCAGTCCCTCTGAGGTCTTTGGCTACACCTTC. Translating gives CASSPSEVFGYTF.

The CDR3 DNA is TGTGCCAGCAGTTTGCCTCCCCCGACAGGTTTGAACACCGGGGAGCTGTTTTTT. It specifies CASSLPPPTGLNTGELFF. The chain carries TRBV28 and TRBJ2-2, with a tentative D call TRBD1 (6 bases). Trimming removed 3 bases from V and 1 base from J, with 18 bases in between. CDR3 length: 18 residues. Germline-derived CDR1 and CDR2 are MDHEN and SYDVKM.

The chain links TRBV19 to TRBJ1-5, with a tentative D call TRBD1 (5 bases). V gave up 1 base and J gave up 3 bases, with 13 bases separating them. The CDR3 is 16 residues long. Germline V CDR1 and CDR2: LNHDA, SQIVND (reference sequence). CDR3 nucleotides: TGTGCCAGTAGTATAGCGGCAGGGAGGGCCAATCAGCCCCAGCATTTT. Translation gives CASSIAAGRANQPQHF.

The chain uses TRBV7-3 and TRBJ2-5; D possibly corresponds to TRBD2 (7 bases). CDR1 SGHTA and CDR2 FQGTGA come from the germline V gene. This CDR3 contains 16 residues. V lost 0 bases, J lost 1 base, and 12 bases lay in between. The CDR3 DNA reads as TGTGCCAGCAGCTTAACGAACGGGGGGCCCCAAGAGACCCAGTACTTC. It codes for CASSLTNGGPQETQYF.

V gene TRBV5-1 combines with J gene TRBJ1-1; D is possibly TRBD1 (6 bases). V shed 0 bases and J shed 7 bases, with 13 bases lying between them. The CDR3 runs 14 residues. Germline CDR1 is SGHRS and CDR2 is YFSETQ. CDR3 residues: CASSLDSGAFEAFF. The CDR3 DNA reads as TGCGCCAGCAGCTTGGACTCAGGGGCCTTTGAAGCTTTCTTT.

V usage is TRBV19 and J usage is TRBJ1-2; D is ambiguous. CDR1 is LNHDA and CDR2 is SQIVND in the germline V gene (reference sequence). This CDR3 region has 14 residues. V lost 0 bases and J lost 4, with 9 bases in between. This CDR3 is CASSIEERSYGYTF. In DNA form, the CDR3 reads TGTGCCAGTAGTATAGAGGAGAGGAGCTATGGCTACACCTTC.

The chain is built from TRBV27 and TRBJ1-1; no firm D call. Germline CDR1 reads MNHEY; CDR2 reads SMNVEV (reference sequence). The CDR3 totals 14 residues. Trimming left V 4 bases short and J 11 bases short, with 20 bases between. The CDR3 DNA follows: TGTGCCAGCAGTTACCGTGGGGTCGGGGAGGGCGCTTTCTTT. It yields the protein CASSYRGVGEGAFF.

This chain links TRBV9 with TRBJ1-1; 8 bases line up with TRBD1. J was trimmed by 3 bases and V by 4 bases; bases with no gene match: 5. CDR1 is SGDLS and CDR2 is YYNGEE in the germline V gene. This CDR3 is built from 14 residues. Here the CDR3 reads CASSFTGGDTEAFF. CDR3 nucleotide sequence: TGTGCCAGCAGCTTCACAGGGGGAGACACTGAAGCTTTCTTT.

There are a few counts of this clone. The rearrangement uses TRBV23-1 and TRBJ2-1; no definite D call. TRBV23-1 is sorted into the ORF group, with uncertain function. The V end was cut by 0 bases, the J end by 4 bases, with 19 bases between. This CDR3 has 18 residues. The CDR3 DNA reads TGCGCCAGCAGTCAATCGCTAGGCGCTAGATGTCGGTACAATGAGCAGTTCTTC. Protein product: CASSQSLGARCRYNEQFF.

The rearrangement uses TRBV7-3 and TRBJ2-5, with 8 bases that match TRBD1. V gave up 4 bases and J gave up 5 bases; unmatched junction bases: 6. From germline, CDR1 is SGHTA and CDR2 FQGTGA. CDR3 length equals 14 residues. The CDR3 nucleotides read TGTGCCAGCAGCTGGACAGGGAAGGGCGAGACCCAGTACTTC. Residues: CASSWTGKGETQYF.

The CDR3 spells CASSDDARVPSSGYTF. CDR3 DNA sequence: TGTGCCAGCAGTGACGATGCCCGGGTCCCCTCCTCAGGCTACACCTTC. The V and J genes are TRBV2 and TRBJ1-2; D remains unclear. Trimming stripped 3 bases from V and 8 bases from J, with 22 bases between. Germline V gene data show CDR1 as SNHLY and CDR2 as FYNNEI. The CDR3 is 16 amino acids.

The chain carries TRBV5-1 and TRBJ1-1; TRBD1 aligns across 11 bases. The CDR3 covers 13 residues. CDR1 and CDR2 from the germline V gene are SGHRS and YFSETQ. J lost 6 bases, V lost 8 bases, and 6 bases had no gene match. The DNA for the CDR3 is TGCGCCAGAGAGGGGACAGGGGGACCTGAAGCTTTCTTT. This codes for CAREGTGGPEAFF.

J is TRBJ1-1 and V is TRBV27, with 7 bases matching TRBD1. The length of the CDR3 is 18 residues. V shed 5 bases, J shed 1 base, and the junction held 16 bases outside the gene matches. The germline V gene has CDR1 MNHEY and CDR2 SMNVEV (reference sequence). The CDR3 loop is CASSPNRDRFPRNTEAFF. The CDR3 nucleotides are TGTGCCAGCAGTCCCAACCGGGACAGATTCCCCCGGAACACTGAAGCTTTCTTT.

The J gene is TRBJ1-1, the V gene TRBV7-3, with D possibly being TRBD1 (5 bases). Germline CDR1 and CDR2: SGHTA and FQGTGA. The ends were cut back, 6 bases at V and 4 bases at J, with 12 bases in the middle. This CDR3 is 13 amino acids long. The CDR3 coding sequence is TGTGCCAGCAGTTCGGACACGAGCACTGAAGCTTTCTTT. This translates into CASSSDTSTEAFF.

V and J are TRBV6-5 and TRBJ2-1; TRBD2 matches at 7 bases. The CDR3 length is 13 residues. The trim removed 5 bases at V and 10 bases at J, leaving 8 bases unmatched. CDR1 is MNHEY and CDR2 is SVGAGI in the germline V gene. The CDR3 reads CASSLRLAGEQFF. The CDR3 DNA sequence: TGTGCCAGCAGTCTAAGACTAGCCGGCGAGCAGTTCTTC.